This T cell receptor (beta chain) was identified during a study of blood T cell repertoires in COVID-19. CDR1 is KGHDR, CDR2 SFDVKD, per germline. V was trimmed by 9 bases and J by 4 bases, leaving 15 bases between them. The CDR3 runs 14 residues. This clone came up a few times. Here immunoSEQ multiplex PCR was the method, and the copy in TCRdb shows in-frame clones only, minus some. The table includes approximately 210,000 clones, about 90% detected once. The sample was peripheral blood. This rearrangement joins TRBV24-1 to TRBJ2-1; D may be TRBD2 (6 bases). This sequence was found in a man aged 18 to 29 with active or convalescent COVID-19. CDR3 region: CATGGKADYNEQFF. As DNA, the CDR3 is TGTGCCACCGGGGGGAAAGCGGATTACAATGAGCAGTTCTTC.